These 5 T cell receptor beta chains were all obtained from the same sample, sequenced in a study of regulatory T cells in long-lasting Graves disease. CDR3 regions were amplified by Arm-PCR using iRepertoire HTBI primers to build TCR beta libraries. MiXCR, applied by TCRdb to the multiplex PCR reads, yields one record per CDR3 protein. The sample includes 550,000 or so distinct CDR3 sequences, around 11% seen only once; the top ten take approximately 9%. Described time point: newly diagnosed GD, antithyroid drugs for less than 3 months. Isolated PBMC RNA provided the starting material for the TCR library. These records were also assigned to another study, of T cells in Graves' hyperthyroidism and ophthalmopathy.

The sample here was peripheral blood mononuclear cells (PBMCs), taken at new diagnosis, from a patient treated with antithyroid drugs. These TCRs come from a woman aged 30 to 39 with Graves disease.

This clonotype was counted ten times or more. This chain connects TRBV2 to TRBJ2-3; 7 bases are shared with TRBD1. The J segment lost 4 bases and the V segment lost 6 bases, leaving 10 bases of the junction unmatched. The CDR3 totals 15 residues. Per the germline V gene, CDR1 is SNHLY and CDR2 is FYNNEI. The CDR3: CASRYRGLGPDTQYF. The CDR3 bases are TGTGCCAGCAGATACAGGGGCTTGGGACCAGATACGCAGTATTTT.

The V gene is TRBV3-1, the J gene TRBJ2-2; D possibly uses TRBD1 or TRBD2 (6 bases each). Germline V gene data show CDR1 as LGHDT and CDR2 as YNNKEL (reference sequence). Trimming shortened V by 1 base and J by 0 bases, and 12 bases separated the two germline ends. The length of the CDR3 is 17 residues. Here the CDR3 DNA reads TGTGCCAGCAGCCAAGCAGGAGGGGGTCCGAACACCGGGGAGCTGTTTTTT. This translates into CASSQAGGGPNTGELFF.

The V and J genes are TRBV4-2 and TRBJ2-7; 7 nucleotides align to TRBD1. The length of the CDR3 is 13 residues. Germline CDR1 and CDR2: LGHNA and YNFKEQ. J lost 4 bases, V lost 8 bases, and 8 bases had no gene match. CDR3 region: CASGQAGRYEQYF. CDR3 nucleotide sequence: TGTGCCAGCGGACAGGCCGGTAGATACGAGCAGTACTTC.

The CDR3 region is CASSPIRTRDTQYF. The CDR3 nucleotides read TGTGCCAGCAGCCCGATTCGAACTAGGGATACGCAGTATTTT. The chain uses TRBV14 and TRBJ2-3; the D gene is possibly TRBD2 (5 bases). Germline CDR1 and CDR2: SGHDN and FVKESK. CDR3 size: 14 residues. Trimming pared 4 bases from V and 6 bases from J, leaving 14 bases between.

This clonotype came up many times. This chain uses TRBV2 with TRBJ2-3; D gene uncertain. The germline V gene encodes CDR1 SNHLY and CDR2 FYNNEI. V was cut by 6 bases and J by 1 base, with 11 bases left in between. The CDR3 contains 14 residues. The DNA of the CDR3 is TGTGCCAGCAGGGTTTCGGTTCGCACAGATACGCAGTATTTT. It codes for CASRVSVRTDTQYF. The entire variable domain, with the rest obtained from reference TRBV2 and TRBJ2-3, is as follows: EPEVTQTPSHQVTQMGQEVILRCVPISNHLYFYWYRQILGQKVEFLVSFYNNEISEKSEIFDDQFSVERPDGSNFTLKIRSTKLEDSAMYFCASRVSVRTDTQYFGPGTRLTVL.